Shown below are 17 T cell receptor beta chains from a single sample sequenced in a study of blood T cells in healthy people across ages. Using a J-beta primer mix together with a sample-barcoded 5' primer, a second PCR was run for roughly 6 to 12 cycles. One entry per CDR3 protein, called by TCRdb with MiXCR from the 5' RACE reads. Among approximately 1,000,000 distinct CDR3 sequences, around two fifths were seen once, and the ten largest hold around 12%. Input material: blood. The receptors originated from a man aged 18 to 29 in good health.

V usage is TRBV9 and J usage is TRBJ2-1; D is possibly TRBD1 (6 bases). Trimming shortened V by 3 bases and J by 0 bases, and 13 bases separated the two germline ends. CDR1 and CDR2 from the germline V gene are SGDLS and YYNGEE. The CDR3 totals 16 residues. CDR3 sequence: CASSATQGSSYNEQFF. In DNA form, the CDR3 reads TGTGCCAGCAGCGCCACACAGGGCAGCTCCTACAATGAGCAGTTCTTC.

The V gene is TRBV20-1, the J gene TRBJ2-2; no firm D call. The CDR3 consists of 12 residues. The germline V and J ends were trimmed by 3 bases and 8 bases, with 10 bases remaining between them. The V gene's germline CDR1 is DFQATT and CDR2 SNEGSKA (reference sequence). CDR3 region: CSASNSPGELFF. The CDR3 DNA follows: TGCAGTGCTAGTAACTCTCCTGGGGAGCTGTTTTTT.

The CDR3 sequence is CASSLPKWGGSYNEQFF. As DNA, the CDR3 is TGTGCCAGCTCACTGCCTAAATGGGGGGGCTCCTACAATGAGCAGTTCTTC. The chain employs TRBV18 and TRBJ2-1; 7 nucleotides match TRBD2. This CDR3 is 17 amino acids long. V lost 4 bases, J lost 0 bases, and 9 bases stayed unmatched. Germline assignment: CDR1 KGHSH and CDR2 LQKENI. Together with reference TRBV18 and TRBJ2-1, the CDR3 gives the full variable domain: NAGVMQNPRHLVRRRGQEARLRCSPMKGHSHVYWYRQLPEEGLKFMVYLQKENIIDESGMPKERFSAEFPKEGPSILRIQQVVRGDSAAYFCASSLPKWGGSYNEQFFGPGTRLTVL.

This sequence joins TRBV10-3 and TRBJ1-1, with D hard to call. Germline V gene sequence: CDR1 ENHRY, CDR2 SYGVKD. CDR3 size: 12 residues. Deletions cut 9 bases from V and 0 bases from J, with 8 bases between. The CDR3 sequence is CAMGSVNTEAFF. The CDR3 coding sequence is TGTGCCATGGGGTCAGTGAACACTGAAGCTTTCTTT.

This chain joins TRBV5-6 and TRBJ2-3; 9 bases are a match to TRBD1. After removal of 3 bases from V and 2 bases from J, the junction contained 16 bases not matched to a gene. This CDR3 is built from 19 residues. Per the germline V gene, CDR1 is SGHDT and CDR2 is YYEEEE. CDR3 coding DNA: TGTGCCAGCAGCTCGGAAAATGAATACGGGACAGGGTACACAGATACGCAGTATTTT. This gives the protein CASSSENEYGTGYTDTQYF.

This clonotype appeared many times. The chain links TRBV10-3 to TRBJ1-1; D remains ambiguous. This CDR3 region has 12 residues. V was pared by 10 bases and J by 1 base, with 10 bases between. The V gene's germline CDR1 is ENHRY and CDR2 SYGVKD. Here the CDR3 reads CATPVANTEAFF. The CDR3, as DNA: TGTGCCACACCAGTGGCGAACACTGAAGCTTTCTTT.

In its sample, this clonotype was seen a few times. This sequence joins TRBV12-3 or TRBV12-4 and TRBJ1-1, with D hard to call. V lost 5 bases to trimming and J lost 5 bases, with 15 bases between them. The CDR3 is 14 amino acids. The CDR3 sequence: CASSNGGLGTEAFF. The CDR3 nucleotides read TGTGCCAGCAGTAATGGAGGGCTGGGGACTGAAGCTTTCTTT.

The rearrangement links TRBV20-1 to TRBJ2-1; 11 nucleotides line up with TRBD2. This CDR3 spans 14 amino acids. J lost 7 bases, V lost 0 bases, and 2 bases had no gene match. The germline CDR1 and CDR2 sequences are DFQATT and SNEGSKA (reference sequence). The CDR3 loop is CSARDRLAGNEQFF. The CDR3 nucleotides are TGCAGTGCTAGAGATCGACTAGCGGGAAATGAGCAGTTCTTC.

V usage is TRBV5-1 and J usage is TRBJ2-5; TRBD2 matches at 9 bases. Germline CDR1 SGHRS, CDR2 YFSETQ. The V and J ends lost 0 bases and 5 bases, in that order; junction bases with no gene match: 5. This CDR3 has 15 amino acids. The CDR3 sequence is CASSLAAGGMETQYF. The CDR3 DNA reads as TGCGCCAGCAGCTTGGCAGCGGGGGGTATGGAGACCCAGTACTTC.

A word on this clonotype: Sequence at one end of the junction differs from germline and may be a read error. The V gene is TRBV6-5, the J gene TRBJ2-3, with TRBD1 as a possible D gene (7 bases). Germline V gene sequence: CDR1 MNHEY, CDR2 SVGAGI. This CDR3 contains 14 residues. The CDR3 is CAGRRDRDPDTQYF. The CDR3 coding sequence is TGTGCCGGCAGGAGGGACAGAGATCCAGATACGCAGTATTTT.

This clonotype occurred a few times. The V call is TRBV6-2 or TRBV6-3, the J call TRBJ2-7; D not certain. The ends were cut back, 5 bases at V and 1 base at J, with 18 bases in the middle. Germline values: CDR1 MNHEY, CDR2 SVGEGT. CDR3 length: 16 residues. CDR3 in DNA: TGTGCCAGCAGTCCTCAACCTTGGGGTGGATCCTACGAGCAGTACTTC. It codes for CASSPQPWGGSYEQYF.

This clonotype has a handful of counts. DNA of the CDR3: TGCAGTGCTAGAGTTCAGGGGGGGAGGTATACCTACAATGAGCAGTACTTC. Translated: CSARVQGGRYTYNEQYF. The J gene is TRBJ2-5, the V gene TRBV20-1; D may be TRBD1 or TRBD2 (7 bases each). Trimming stripped 1 base from V and 11 bases from J, with 29 bases between. Germline CDR1 is DFQATT and CDR2 is SNEGSKA (reference sequence). CDR3 length equals 17 residues.

The chain couples TRBV6-5 to TRBJ2-3; 7 nucleotides line up with TRBD2. Trimming took 1 base from V and 0 from J; bases not matched to a gene: 7. The CDR3 totals 17 residues. CDR1 is MNHEY, CDR2 SVGAGI, per germline. Written as DNA, the CDR3 is TGTGCCAGCAGTTACTTCGGGGGGTCCCCAAGCACAGATACGCAGTATTTT. The encoded protein is CASSYFGGSPSTDTQYF.

V gene TRBV7-9 combines with J gene TRBJ2-5, with 8 bases aligning to TRBD1. There are 17 residues in the CDR3. V lost 2 bases and J lost 5; bases outside the gene matches: 13. Germline CDR1 SEHNR, CDR2 FQNEAQ (reference sequence). The chain's CDR3 is CASSLPSRGPKVETQYF. The CDR3 region has the DNA TGTGCCAGCAGCTTACCCTCCAGGGGGCCAAAAGTTGAGACCCAGTACTTC.

This clonotype was counted between two and nine times. The rearrangement links TRBV9 to TRBJ1-2; maybe TRBD1 (6 bases). The CDR3 is 15 residues long. The V end lost 2 bases, the J end lost 1 base, and 12 bases lay between the germline ends. Germline assignment: CDR1 SGDLS and CDR2 YYNGEE. CDR3 protein: CASSVGGALNYGYTF. The CDR3 bases are TGTGCCAGCAGCGTCGGGGGGGCGCTTAACTATGGCTACACCTTC.

The J gene is TRBJ1-3, the V gene TRBV7-9; weak D call: TRBD1 (5 bases). There are 17 residues in the CDR3. Per the germline V gene, CDR1 is SEHNR and CDR2 is FQNEAQ (reference sequence). Trimming pared 5 bases from V and 7 bases from J, leaving 24 bases between. The CDR3 coding sequence is TGTGCCAGCAGCCCCCCTCTCAGAACGCGATGGGGGAACACCATATATTTT. Translated, it gives CASSPPLRTRWGNTIYF.

The chain carries TRBV6-5 and TRBJ2-3, with TRBD2 identical over 9 bases. The CDR3 is 17 amino acids. Germline trimming cut 0 bases from V and 1 base from J; bases unmatched to any gene: 5. The germline V gene has CDR1 MNHEY and CDR2 SVGAGI. As DNA, the CDR3 is TGTGCCAGCAGTTACTCGAGGTCTAGCGGGGGCACAGATACGCAGTATTTT. Translated, it gives CASSYSRSSGGTDTQYF.